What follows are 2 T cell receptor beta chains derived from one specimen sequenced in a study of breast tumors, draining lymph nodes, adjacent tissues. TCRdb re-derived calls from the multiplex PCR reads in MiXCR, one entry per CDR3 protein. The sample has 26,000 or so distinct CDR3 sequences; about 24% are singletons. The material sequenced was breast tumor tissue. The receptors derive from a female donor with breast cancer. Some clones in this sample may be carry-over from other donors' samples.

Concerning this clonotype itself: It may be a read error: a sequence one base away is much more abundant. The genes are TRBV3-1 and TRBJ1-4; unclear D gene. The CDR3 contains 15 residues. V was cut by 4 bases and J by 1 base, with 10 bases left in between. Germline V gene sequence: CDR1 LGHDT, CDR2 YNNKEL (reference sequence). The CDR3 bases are TGTGCCAGCAGCCGAGGCCGGCTAACTAATGAAAAACTGTTTTTT. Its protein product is CASSRGRLTNEKLFF.

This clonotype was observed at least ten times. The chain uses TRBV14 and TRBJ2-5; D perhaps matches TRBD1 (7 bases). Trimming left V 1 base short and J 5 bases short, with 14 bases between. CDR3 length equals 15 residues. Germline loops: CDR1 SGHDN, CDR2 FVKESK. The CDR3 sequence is CASSQVRGAQETQYF. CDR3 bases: TGTGCCAGCAGCCAAGTCAGGGGGGCGCAGGAGACCCAGTACTTC.